The clone carrying this TCR beta chain was seen a single time. Antigen specificity is unknown. The sample belongs to a study of a mutant IDH1 vaccine in newly diagnosed glioma. Study-wide context: Treatment recipients were about 62% male and around 40% female, and their mean age was roughly 40 years. Most patients had received both radiotherapy and temozolomide, the prior options being radiotherapy, temozolomide, or both. Findings and limits, study-wide: Pseudoprogression apparently lacked any relation to changes in top peripheral T cell clonotypes.

Clones were sequenced by immunoSEQ multiplex PCR, and TCRdb holds only the in-frame ones, with some missing. The repertoire consists of about 75,000 clones, with 90% to 95% occurring once and the leading ten covering 0.56%. Time point of the sample: week 5, during vaccination. In every dose of vaccine, 300 ug of mutant IDH1 20-mer peptide was given alongside topical imiquimod. The donors' diagnosis was new WHO grade 3 or 4 astrocytoma that was IDH1-mutant and ATRX-lost. The CDR3 contains 15 residues. This sequence joins TRBV23-1 and TRBJ2-2, with D perhaps matching TRBD1 (5 bases). TRBV23-1 counts as an open reading frame of uncertain function. The TCR originated in a woman in her forties or fifties with glioma. The source was PBMCs, collected from a glioma patient whose treatment included an IDH1 peptide vaccine. The CDR3 loop is CANPGADDHTGELFF. CDR3 nucleotides: TGCGCTAATCCTGGGGCGGATGATCACACCGGGGAGCTGTTTTTT.